This TCR beta chain stems from a study of identical twins. This clonotype was observed a few times. A universal primer site arose from template switching, and cDNA bore unique molecular identifiers. TCRdb reanalysed the 5' RACE reads using MiXCR and keeps one entry per CDR3 protein. The table lists around 220,000 distinct CDR3 sequences, 11% to 15% of them singletons, with 8.8% in the top ten. The CDR3 runs to 16 residues. The germline CDR1 and CDR2 sequences are MGHRA and YSYEKL. V shed 5 bases and J shed 8 bases, with 22 bases lying between them. The sequenced sample consisted of memory (CD45RO+) T cells sorted from blood. This TCR was recovered from a woman aged 18-29 years in good health. The rearrangement uses TRBV4-1 and TRBJ2-1; the D gene could be TRBD1 or TRBD2 (5 bases each). The CDR3 DNA sequence: TGCGCCAGCAGCGGGGGTGGGGCAGGGAAGGGTGATGAGCAGTTCTTC. It yields the protein CASSGGGAGKGDEQFF.